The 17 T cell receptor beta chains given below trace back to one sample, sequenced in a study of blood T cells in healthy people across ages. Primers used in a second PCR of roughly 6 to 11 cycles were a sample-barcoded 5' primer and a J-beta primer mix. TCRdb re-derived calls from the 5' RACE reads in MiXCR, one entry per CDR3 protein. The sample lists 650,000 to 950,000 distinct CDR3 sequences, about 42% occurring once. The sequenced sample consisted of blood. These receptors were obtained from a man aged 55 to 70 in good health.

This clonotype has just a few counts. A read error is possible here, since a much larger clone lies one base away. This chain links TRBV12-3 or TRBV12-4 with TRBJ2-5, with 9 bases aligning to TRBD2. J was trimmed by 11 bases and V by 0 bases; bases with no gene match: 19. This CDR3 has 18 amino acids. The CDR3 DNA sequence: TGTGCCAGCAGTTTAGCCCTTGATAGCGGGGGAGAGAACAATGAGCAGTACTTC. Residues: CASSLALDSGGENNEQYF.

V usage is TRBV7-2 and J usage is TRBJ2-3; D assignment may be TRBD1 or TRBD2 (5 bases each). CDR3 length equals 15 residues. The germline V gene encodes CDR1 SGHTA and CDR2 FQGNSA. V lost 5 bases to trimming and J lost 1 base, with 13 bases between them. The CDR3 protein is CASSRTGQGTDTQYF. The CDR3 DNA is TGTGCCAGCAGCCGGACTGGACAAGGCACAGATACGCAGTATTTT.

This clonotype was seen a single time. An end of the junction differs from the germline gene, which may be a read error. The CDR3, as DNA: TGTGCCAGCAGCCCACCAAACTCCTACAATGAGCAGCTCTTC. Residues: CASSPPNSYNEQLF. The chain uses TRBV9 and TRBJ2-1; D ambiguous. The germline gives CDR1 SGDLS, CDR2 YYNGEE. CDR3 length equals 14 residues.

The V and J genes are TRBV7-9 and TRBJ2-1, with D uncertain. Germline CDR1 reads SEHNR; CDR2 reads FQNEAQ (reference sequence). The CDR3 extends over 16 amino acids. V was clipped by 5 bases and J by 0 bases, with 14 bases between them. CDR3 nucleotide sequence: TGTGCCAGCAGCCCTACCTTAGGTTTCTCCTACAATGAGCAGTTCTTC. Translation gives CASSPTLGFSYNEQFF. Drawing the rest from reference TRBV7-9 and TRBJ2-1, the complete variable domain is DTGVSQNPRHKITKRGQNVTFRCDPISEHNRLYWYRQTLGQGPEFLTYFQNEAQLEKSRLLSDRFSAERPKGSFSTLEIQRTEQGDSAMYLCASSPTLGFSYNEQFFGPGTRLTVL.

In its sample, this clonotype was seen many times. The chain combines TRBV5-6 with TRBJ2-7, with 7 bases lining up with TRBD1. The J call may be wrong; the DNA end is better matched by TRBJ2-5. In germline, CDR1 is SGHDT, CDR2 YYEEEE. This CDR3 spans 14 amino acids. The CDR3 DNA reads TGTGCCAGCTCACCAGGGACAGAAGAAGAGACCCAGTACTTC. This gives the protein CASSPGTEEETQYF.

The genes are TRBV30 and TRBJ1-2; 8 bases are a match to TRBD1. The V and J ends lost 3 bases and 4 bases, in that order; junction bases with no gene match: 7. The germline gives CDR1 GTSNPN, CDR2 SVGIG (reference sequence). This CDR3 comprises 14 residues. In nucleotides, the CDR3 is TGTGCCTGGAGCCCCGGACAGGGTAGCTATGGCTACACCTTC. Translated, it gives CAWSPGQGSYGYTF.

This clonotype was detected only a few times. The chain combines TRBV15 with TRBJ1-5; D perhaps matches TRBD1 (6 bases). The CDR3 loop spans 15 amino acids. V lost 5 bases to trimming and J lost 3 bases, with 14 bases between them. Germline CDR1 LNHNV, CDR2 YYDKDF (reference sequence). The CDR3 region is CATSFNRDFNQPQHF. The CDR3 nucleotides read TGTGCCACCAGCTTCAACAGGGATTTCAATCAGCCCCAGCATTTT.

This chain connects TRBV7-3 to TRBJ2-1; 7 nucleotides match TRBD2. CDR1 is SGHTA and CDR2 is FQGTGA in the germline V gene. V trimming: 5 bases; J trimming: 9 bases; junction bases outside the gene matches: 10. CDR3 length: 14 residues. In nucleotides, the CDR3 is TGTGCCAGCAGCCGACTAGCTATCTTCGGTGAGCAGTTCTTC. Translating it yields CASSRLAIFGEQFF.

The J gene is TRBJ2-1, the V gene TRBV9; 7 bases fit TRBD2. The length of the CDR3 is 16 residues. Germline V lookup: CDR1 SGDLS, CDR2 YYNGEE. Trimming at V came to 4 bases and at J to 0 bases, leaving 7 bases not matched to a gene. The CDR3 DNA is TGTGCCAGCAGCCATGCGGGCGGGGGCTCCTACAATGAGCAGTTCTTC. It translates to CASSHAGGGSYNEQFF.

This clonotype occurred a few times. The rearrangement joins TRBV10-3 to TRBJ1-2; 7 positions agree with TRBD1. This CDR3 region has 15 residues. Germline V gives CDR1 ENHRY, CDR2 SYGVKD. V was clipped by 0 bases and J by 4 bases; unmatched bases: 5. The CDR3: CAISESKGAIYGYTF. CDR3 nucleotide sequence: TGTGCCATCAGTGAGTCGAAGGGGGCTATCTATGGCTACACCTTC.

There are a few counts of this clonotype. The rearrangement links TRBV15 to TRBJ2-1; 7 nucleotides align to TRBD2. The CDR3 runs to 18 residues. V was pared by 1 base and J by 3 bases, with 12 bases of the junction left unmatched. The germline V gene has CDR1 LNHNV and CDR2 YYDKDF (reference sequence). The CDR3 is CATSRVRGGGGGYNEQFF. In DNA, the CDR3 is TGTGCCACCAGCAGAGTGAGGGGCGGTGGCGGGGGCTACAATGAGCAGTTCTTC.

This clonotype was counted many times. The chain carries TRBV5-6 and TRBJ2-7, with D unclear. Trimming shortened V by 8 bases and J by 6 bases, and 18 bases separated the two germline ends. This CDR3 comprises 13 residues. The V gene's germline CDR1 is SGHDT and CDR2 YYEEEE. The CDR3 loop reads CARTTTAEGEQYF. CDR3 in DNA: TGTGCCAGAACCACAACAGCCGAAGGCGAGCAGTACTTC.

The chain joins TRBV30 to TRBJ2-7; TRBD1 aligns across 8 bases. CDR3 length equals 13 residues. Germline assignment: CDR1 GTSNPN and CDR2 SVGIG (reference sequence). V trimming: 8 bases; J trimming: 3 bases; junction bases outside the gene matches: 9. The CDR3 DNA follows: TGTGCCGCGGAAGACAGGGGTAACTACGAGCAGTACTTC. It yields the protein CAAEDRGNYEQYF.

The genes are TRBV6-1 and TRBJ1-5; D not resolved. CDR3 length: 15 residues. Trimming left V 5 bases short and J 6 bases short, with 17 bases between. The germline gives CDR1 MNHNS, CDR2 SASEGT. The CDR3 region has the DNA TGTGCCAGCAGTCAACTAGGGTCTTGGGGTCAGCCCCAGCATTTT. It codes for CASSQLGSWGQPQHF.

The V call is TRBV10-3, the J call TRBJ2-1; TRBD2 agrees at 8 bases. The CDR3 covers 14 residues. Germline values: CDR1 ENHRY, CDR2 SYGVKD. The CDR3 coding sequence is TGTGCGTCGGGGGCGGGGGGCCTCAACAATGAGCAGTTCTTC. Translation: CASGAGGLNNEQFF.

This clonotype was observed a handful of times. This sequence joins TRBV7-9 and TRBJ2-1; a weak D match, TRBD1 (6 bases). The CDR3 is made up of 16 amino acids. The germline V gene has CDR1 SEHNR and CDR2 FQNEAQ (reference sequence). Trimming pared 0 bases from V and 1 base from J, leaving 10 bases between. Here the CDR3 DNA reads TGTGCCAGCAGCTTAGCGCTTAGGGGGTCCTACAATGAGCAGTTCTTC. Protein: CASSLALRGSYNEQFF.

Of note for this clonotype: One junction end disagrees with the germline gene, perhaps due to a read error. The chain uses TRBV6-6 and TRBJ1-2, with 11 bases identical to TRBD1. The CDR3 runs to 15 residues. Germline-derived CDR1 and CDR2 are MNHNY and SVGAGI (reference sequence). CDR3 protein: CTSSSDRGRVYGYTF. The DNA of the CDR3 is TGTACCAGCAGTTCGGACAGGGGGCGCGTCTATGGCTACACCTTC.